The 18 T cell receptor beta chains listed next were all sequenced from one sample in a study of control samples from healthy donors and cancer patients (dated by TCRdb to the early 2020s). Library preparation employed the immunoSEQ multiplex PCR assay. The table was pulled from immuneACCESS by TCRdb, which kept in-frame rearrangements only. Such tables lose some clones; where checked, under half of the loss comes from unresolved V genes, and the rest has no known cause. This sample is represented by about 200,000 clones; roughly nine tenths of them were singletons. The top ten clonotypes cover about 1.7% of the sample. Source material: blood. The source is a man younger than 40 in good health.

The J gene is TRBJ2-3, the V gene TRBV10-2, with D hard to call. Trimming shortened V by 1 base and J by 0 bases, and 8 bases separated the two germline ends. There are 15 residues in the CDR3. Germline V CDR1 and CDR2: WSHSY, SAAADI. The CDR3 bases are TGCGCCAGCAGTGAGTTCCAGGCCAGCACAGATACGCAGTATTTT. The encoded protein is CASSEFQASTDTQYF.

The chain employs TRBV30 and TRBJ2-7; TRBD1 matches at 10 bases. The CDR3 is 15 amino acids. V shed 3 bases and J 9 bases; nucleotides not matched to a gene: 14. Germline assignment: CDR1 GTSNPN and CDR2 SVGIG (reference sequence). The CDR3 region has the DNA TGTGCCTGGAGCCGCCAGACAGGGGGCGGCACAGGGCAGTACTTC. It encodes CAWSRQTGGGTGQYF.

J is TRBJ1-5 and V is TRBV19, with TRBD1 identical over 8 bases. Germline CDR1 LNHDA, CDR2 SQIVND (reference sequence). Trimming removed 5 bases from V and 7 bases from J; junction bases left unmatched: 10. The CDR3 is made up of 15 amino acids. This chain's CDR3 is CASSWPGGANQPQHF. Here the CDR3 DNA reads TGTGCCAGTAGTTGGCCAGGGGGCGCAAACCAGCCCCAGCATTTT.

This chain uses TRBV3-1 (or the pseudogene TRBV3-2) with TRBJ1-6, with D uncertain. Germline V gene sequence: CDR1 LGHDT, CDR2 YNNKEL (reference sequence). This CDR3 is built from 14 residues. The germline V and J ends were trimmed by 1 base and 10 bases, with 11 bases remaining between them. CDR3 DNA: TGTGCCAGCAGCCAAGGTACTAGGTTCTCACCCCTCCACTTT. It translates to CASSQGTRFSPLHF.

V and J are TRBV20-1 and TRBJ1-1; D not certain. CDR1 and CDR2 from the germline V gene are DFQATT and SNEGSKA (reference sequence). The CDR3 runs to 10 residues. V lost 5 bases and J lost 3, with 4 bases in between. The CDR3 sequence is CSAGYTEAFF. In nucleotides, the CDR3 is TGCAGTGCTGGGTACACTGAAGCTTTCTTT.

V is TRBV7-8 and J is TRBJ2-3, with 13 bases fitting TRBD2. Germline V lookup: CDR1 SGHVS, CDR2 FQNEAQ. The CDR3 is made up of 18 amino acids. The junction had 9 bases not matched to a gene; V was cut back by 5 bases and J by 1 base. DNA of the CDR3: TGTGCCAGCAGCCCAGTAATTGGACTAGCGGGGGGCACAGATACGCAGTATTTT. This codes for CASSPVIGLAGGTDTQYF.

DNA for the CDR3: TGTGCCACCAGTCCCGGCGGCGGGGGGTCCAAAGAGACCCAGTACTTC. Protein sequence: CATSPGGGGSKETQYF. The chain couples TRBV24-1 to TRBJ2-5, with 8 bases aligning to TRBD2. Germline V gene data show CDR1 as KGHDR and CDR2 as SFDVKD. The CDR3 contains 16 residues. The V gene end was trimmed by 6 bases and the J gene end by 3 bases; junction bases not matched to a gene: 11.

The CDR3 nucleotides are TGTGCCTGGAGTCCAGGGTCTGGAAACACCATATATTTT. Its translation: CAWSPGSGNTIYF. V usage is TRBV30 and J usage is TRBJ1-3, with D perhaps TRBD1 (5 bases). This CDR3 is 13 amino acids long. Germline values: CDR1 GTSNPN, CDR2 SVGIG (reference sequence). V was cut by 2 bases and J by 1 base, with 6 bases left in between.

This sequence joins TRBV15 and TRBJ2-3, with no clear D. This CDR3 region has 17 residues. V shed 0 bases and J shed 4 bases, with 17 bases lying between them. Germline V gives CDR1 LNHNV, CDR2 YYDKDF (reference sequence). The CDR3 nucleotides are TGTGCCACCAGCAGAGATAAGTATGAGCCGGTGGCAGATACGCAGTATTTT. Translated, it gives CATSRDKYEPVADTQYF.

The chain joins TRBV3-1 (or the pseudogene TRBV3-2) to TRBJ2-7; no clear D. This CDR3 comprises 12 residues. CDR1 is LGHDT, CDR2 YNNKEL, per germline (reference sequence). CDR3 bases: TGTGCTCCGAATTCGCCCTCCTACGAGCAGTACTTC. It codes for CAPNSPSYEQYF.

This chain joins TRBV11-3 and TRBJ2-7; a possible D gene is TRBD2 (6 bases). Per the germline V gene, CDR1 is SGHNT and CDR2 is YENEEA. This CDR3 region has 14 residues. V lost 5 bases and J lost 2, with 13 bases in between. The DNA of the CDR3 is TGTGCCAGCAGCCGGGGACTTCAACCCTACGAGCAGTACTTC. It yields the protein CASSRGLQPYEQYF.

The chain couples TRBV6-5 to TRBJ1-2; tentative D call: TRBD1 (5 bases). Germline CDR1 and CDR2: MNHEY and SVGAGI. V lost 6 bases, J lost 8 bases, and 13 bases lay in between. CDR3 length: 12 amino acids. The CDR3 DNA is TGTGCCAGCAGCAACAGGTTGGAGGGCTACACCTTC. It encodes CASSNRLEGYTF.

The rearrangement uses TRBV10-1 and TRBJ2-7; D may match TRBD1 or TRBD2 (5 bases each). The CDR3 has 13 amino acids. Germline CDR1 and CDR2: WNHNN and SYGVQD (reference sequence). V was cut by 6 bases and J by 0 bases, with 9 bases left in between. The CDR3 here is CASRGDGSYEQYF. The CDR3 region has the DNA TGCGCCAGCAGAGGGGACGGCTCCTACGAGCAGTACTTC.

The J gene is TRBJ1-6, the V gene TRBV18; 9 nucleotides match TRBD1. Trimming cost V 2 bases and J 12 bases; bases outside gene matches: 8. Germline CDR1 and CDR2: KGHSH and LQKENI. This CDR3 is built from 15 residues. This CDR3 is CASSPGQQGQGPLHF. Written as DNA, the CDR3 is TGTGCCAGCTCACCAGGGCAGCAGGGACAGGGACCCCTCCACTTT. The full variable domain, in which reference TRBV18 and TRBJ1-6 provide the parts outside the CDR3, is NAGVMQNPRHLVRRRGQEARLRCSPMKGHSHVYWYRQLPEEGLKFMVYLQKENIIDESGMPKERFSAEFPKEGPSILRIQQVVRGDSAAYFCASSPGQQGQGPLHFGNGTRLTVT.

The CDR3 DNA is TGTGCCACCAGTGATTCAGGGGTTTCTAGCACAGATACGCAGTATTTT. It encodes CATSDSGVSSTDTQYF. This chain joins TRBV24-1 and TRBJ2-3; D perhaps matches TRBD1 (6 bases). The V end was cut by 2 bases, the J end by 0 bases, with 11 bases between. The CDR3 contains 16 residues. Per germline, CDR1 KGHDR and CDR2 SFDVKD.

The V and J genes are TRBV5-1 and TRBJ2-1, with D tentatively TRBD2 (5 bases). This CDR3 is built from 14 residues. V was pared by 4 bases and J by 8 bases, with 16 bases between. Germline lookup yields CDR1 SGHRS and CDR2 YFSETQ. The CDR3 loop reads CASSPGSLGDEQFF. DNA of the CDR3: TGCGCCAGCAGCCCGGGGAGTCTCGGCGATGAGCAGTTCTTC.

The chain is built from TRBV5-4 and TRBJ1-1; TRBD1 aligns across 8 bases. Trimming took 4 bases from V and 5 from J; bases not matched to a gene: 10. Germline lookup yields CDR1 SGHNT and CDR2 YYREEE (reference sequence). The CDR3 length is 15 residues. CDR3 DNA: TGTGCCAGCAGCGGCGCAGGGGGCGCGAGAACTGAAGCTTTCTTT. Translated: CASSGAGGARTEAFF.

V and J are TRBV10-2 and TRBJ2-7; 9 bases are shared with TRBD1. Losses at the gene ends were 8 bases for V and 12 bases for J; bases not matched to a gene: 14. This CDR3 has 13 residues. Germline V gene lookup returns CDR1 WSHSY and CDR2 SAAADI. CDR3 sequence (DNA): TGCGCCAGCCTCCAAGCTAAGGACAGGGGTTTGTACTTC. As protein: CASLQAKDRGLYF.